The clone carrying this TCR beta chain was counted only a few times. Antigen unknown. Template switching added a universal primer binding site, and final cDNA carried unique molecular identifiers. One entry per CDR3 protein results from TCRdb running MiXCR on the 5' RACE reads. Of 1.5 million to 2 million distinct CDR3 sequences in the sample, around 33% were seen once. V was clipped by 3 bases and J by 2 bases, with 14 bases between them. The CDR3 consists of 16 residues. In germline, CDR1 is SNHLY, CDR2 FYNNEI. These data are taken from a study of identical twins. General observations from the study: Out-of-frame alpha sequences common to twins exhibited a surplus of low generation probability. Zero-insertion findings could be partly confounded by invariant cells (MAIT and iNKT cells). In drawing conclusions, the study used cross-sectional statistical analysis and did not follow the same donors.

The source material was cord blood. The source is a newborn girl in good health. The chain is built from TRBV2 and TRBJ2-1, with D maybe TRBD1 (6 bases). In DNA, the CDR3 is TGTGCCAGCAGTGACCGGACAGCCCGTACCTACAATGAGCAGTTCTTC. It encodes CASSDRTARTYNEQFF.